One and the same sample provided the 16 T cell receptor beta chains below, sequenced in a study of blood T cell repertoires in COVID-19. Sequenced by immunoSEQ multiplex PCR; TCRdb stores in-frame clones only, minus some. The data show hundreds of thousands of clones, roughly 88% seen once. The specimen was PBMCs or T cells enriched from blood (not recorded which). The receptors stem from a man aged 30-40 years who had recovered from COVID-19.

This chain joins TRBV10-3 and TRBJ2-5, with 8 bases matching TRBD2. Per germline, CDR1 ENHRY and CDR2 SYGVKD. V lost 4 bases, J lost 1 base, and 2 bases stayed unmatched. CDR3 length: 14 residues. CDR3 in DNA: TGTGCCATCAGTGCCGGGGGGGCCCAAGAGACCCAGTACTTC. Protein sequence: CAISAGGAQETQYF.

This clone occurred a few times. V and J are TRBV4-1 and TRBJ1-6, with 8 positions matching TRBD1. V lost 1 base to trimming and J lost 6 bases; unmatched junction nucleotides: 2. Per germline, CDR1 MGHRA and CDR2 YSYEKL. The CDR3 sequence is 15 residues long. The CDR3 here is CASSQGDRGNSPLHF. The CDR3 region has the DNA TGCGCCAGCAGCCAAGGAGACAGGGGTAATTCACCCCTCCACTTT.

The chain links TRBV7-8 to TRBJ2-2; D gene uncertain. Trimming removed 5 bases at V and 2 bases at J, with 9 bases between. CDR1 is SGHVS and CDR2 is FQNEAQ in the germline V gene. The CDR3 spans 14 residues. In DNA form, the CDR3 reads TGTGCCAGCAGCCCCCCCTTAAACACCGGGGAGCTGTTTTTT. Protein product: CASSPPLNTGELFF.

Worth noting for this clone: Sequence at one end of the junction differs from germline and may be a read error. The V and J genes are TRBV4-2 and TRBJ2-1; maybe TRBD1 (7 bases). Germline-derived CDR1 and CDR2 are LGHNA and YNFKEQ. The CDR3 totals 14 residues. CDR3 sequence reads: CASSQGQGGNGQFF. The CDR3 region has the DNA TGTGCCAGCAGCCAGGGGCAGGGGGGCAATGGGCAGTTCTTC.

The chain recombines TRBV6-6 with TRBJ1-1, with D perhaps matching TRBD1 (6 bases). The CDR3 covers 17 residues. V lost 6 bases to trimming and J lost 6 bases, with 26 bases between them. CDR1 is MNHNY, CDR2 SVGAGI, per germline (reference sequence). The CDR3 spells CASRRTGSRALSAEAFF. CDR3 coding DNA: TGTGCCAGCAGACGAACAGGGAGTAGGGCACTATCCGCTGAAGCTTTCTTT.

V is TRBV7-9 and J is TRBJ2-3, with unresolved D. The germline CDR1 and CDR2 sequences are SEHNR and FQNEAQ (reference sequence). Trimming took off 0 bases at V and 0 bases at J, with 7 bases between the two ends. The CDR3 spans 15 residues. The CDR3 protein is CASSLAGRSTDTQYF. The DNA of the CDR3 is TGTGCCAGCAGCTTAGCGGGCAGAAGCACAGATACGCAGTATTTT.

The genes are TRBV30 and TRBJ2-2; TRBD2 might be the D (7 bases). Per germline, CDR1 GTSNPN and CDR2 SVGIG (reference sequence). Deletions cut 2 bases from V and 6 bases from J, with 13 bases between. The CDR3 runs 14 residues. The CDR3 is CAWSLGGEAGELFF. In DNA form, the CDR3 reads TGTGCCTGGAGTTTAGGGGGGGAAGCCGGGGAGCTGTTTTTT.

This chain joins TRBV7-3 and TRBJ1-2; D ambiguous. The V and J ends lost 2 bases and 4 bases respectively, with 11 bases between them. Per germline, CDR1 SGHTA and CDR2 FQGTGA. The CDR3 runs 14 residues. CDR3 residues: CASSLGVDGYGYTF. The DNA for the CDR3 is TGTGCCAGCAGCTTAGGTGTAGATGGCTATGGCTACACCTTC. Variable domain in full (rest from reference TRBV7-3 and TRBJ1-2): GAGVSQTPSNKVTEKGKYVELRCDPISGHTALYWYRQSLGQGPEFLIYFQGTGAADDSGLPNDRFFAVRPEGSVSTLKIQRTERGDSAVYLCASSLGVDGYGYTFGSGTRLTVV.

The chain links TRBV3-1 (or the pseudogene TRBV3-2) to TRBJ2-1, with 13 bases aligning to TRBD2. With 5 bases clipped from V and 6 bases from J, the junction kept 7 bases outside the gene matches. From germline, CDR1 is LGHDT and CDR2 YNNKEL (reference sequence). The CDR3 totals 16 residues. For the CDR3, the DNA is TGTGCCAGCAGCGTTATGCGGACTAGCGGGGGCAATGAGCAGTTCTTC. Amino acid sequence: CASSVMRTSGGNEQFF.

V and J are TRBV7-2 and TRBJ2-7, with D possibly TRBD2 on 7 matching bases. The CDR3 covers 16 residues. Germline V gene data show CDR1 as SGHTA and CDR2 as FQGNSA. V gave up 1 base and J gave up 0 bases, with 13 bases separating them. CDR3 DNA sequence: TGTGCCAGCAGCTTAGGAGGGGGGGCCAGCTCCTACGAGCAGTACTTC. It specifies CASSLGGGASSYEQYF. The complete variable domain, with remaining parts taken from reference TRBV7-2 and TRBJ2-7, reads GAGVSQSPSNKVTEKGKDVELRCDPISGHTALYWYRQSLGQGLEFLIYFQGNSAPDKSGLPSDRFSAERTGGSVSTLTIQRTQQEDSAVYLCASSLGGGASSYEQYFGPGTRLTVT.

This chain connects TRBV30 to TRBJ2-2; D might be TRBD2 (6 bases). Germline V gives CDR1 GTSNPN, CDR2 SVGIG (reference sequence). V lost 5 bases and J 5 bases, leaving 15 bases between the germline ends. This CDR3 is built from 14 residues. The CDR3 DNA is TGTGCCTGGGGGAGGACAATAAGAACCGGGGAGCTGTTTTTT. Protein product: CAWGRTIRTGELFF.

J is TRBJ1-2 and V is TRBV9; no definite D call. The germline CDR1 and CDR2 sequences are SGDLS and YYNGEE. This CDR3 region has 15 residues. Trimming pared 0 bases from V and 4 bases from J, leaving 13 bases between. The DNA of the CDR3 is TGTGCCAGCAGCGTAGAATCGGCAGGATCCTATGGCTACACCTTC. It encodes CASSVESAGSYGYTF.

The V call is TRBV10-3, the J call TRBJ1-1; D is unresolved. The CDR3 consists of 15 residues. Germline values: CDR1 ENHRY, CDR2 SYGVKD. Deletions cut 7 bases from V and 0 bases from J, with 15 bases between. The CDR3 DNA is TGTGCCATCAAGACCTCGAGTCGGGTGAACACTGAAGCTTTCTTT. Translation: CAIKTSSRVNTEAFF.

The V gene is TRBV13, the J gene TRBJ1-3, with a tentative D call TRBD1 (6 bases). Germline assignment: CDR1 PRHDT and CDR2 FYEKMQ (reference sequence). V dropped 2 bases and J dropped 3 bases, with 11 bases sitting between them. The CDR3 consists of 15 residues. The CDR3 DNA sequence: TGTGCCAGCAGCTTACGGGGGGCGCATGGAAACACCATATATTTT. Translating gives CASSLRGAHGNTIYF. The complete variable domain, with remaining parts taken from reference TRBV13 and TRBJ1-3, reads AAGVIQSPRHLIKEKRETATLKCYPIPRHDTVYWYQQGPGQDPQFLISFYEKMQSDKGSIPDRFSAQQFSDYHSELNMSSLELGDSALYFCASSLRGAHGNTIYFGEGSWLTVV.

The V gene is TRBV5-4, the J gene TRBJ1-1, with D uncertain. The V and J ends lost 5 bases and 0 bases respectively, with 8 bases between them. From germline, CDR1 is SGHNT and CDR2 YYREEE (reference sequence). The CDR3 is 13 amino acids. This CDR3 is CASRLQVNTEAFF. The CDR3 region has the DNA TGTGCCAGCAGATTGCAGGTGAACACTGAAGCTTTCTTT.

This chain connects TRBV6-2 or TRBV6-3 to TRBJ1-1, with 7 positions matching TRBD1. The CDR3 spans 15 residues. V dropped 2 bases and J dropped 4; count of bases not matched to a gene: 7. The V gene's germline CDR1 is MNHEY and CDR2 SVGEGT. The CDR3 is CASSYPSTGLTEAFF. In DNA form, the CDR3 reads TGTGCCAGCAGTTACCCGTCGACAGGGCTCACTGAAGCTTTCTTT.